This T cell receptor (beta chain) is from a study of blood T cell repertoires in COVID-19. On the study more broadly: PBMCs, B-cell-depleted T cells, or T cells provided the cDNA or gDNA that made up the material.

Profiling relied on immunoSEQ multiplex PCR, and the TCRdb table lists in-frame clones only, not all of them. The sample carries approximately 300,000 clones, around 87% recorded once. Individuals drawn from about two dozen US areas were about 18 to 100 years old. The study assigned cohorts using participant-reported clinical history. The TCR originated in a woman between 18 and 29 years old with acute COVID-19. The sequenced material came from PBMCs or T cells enriched from blood (not recorded which).

CDR3 protein: CAITKASGRVYQNEQFF. CDR3 in DNA: TGTGCCATTACGAAGGCTAGCGGGAGGGTTTATCAGAATGAGCAGTTCTTC. The V gene is TRBV10-3, the J gene TRBJ2-1, with TRBD2 matching over 12 bases. The CDR3 spans 17 residues. CDR1 is ENHRY and CDR2 is SYGVKD in the germline V gene. V lost 9 bases and J lost 7; bases outside the gene matches: 16.